The rows below give T cell receptor beta chains drawn from one sample of a study of OX40 agonist ivuxolimab in advanced cancers. Profiled with immunoSEQ multiplex PCR; TCRdb holds only in-frame clones, not every one. The sample carries tens of thousands of clones, about 87% recorded once. The specimen comprised CD4+ or CD8+ T cells sorted from blood, sampled in a trial of the OX40 agonist ivuxolimab. The source is an adult with an advanced solid tumor such as melanoma, head and neck, liver or kidney cancer. CDR3s leave out the opening cysteine and the closing phenylalanine or tryptophan. The order of the fields is clone size, V gene, J gene, CDR3 protein. For some rows the clone size is stated as once, few or many, or as a class when expanded; others skip it.

clone size: -; V gene: TRBV30; J gene: TRBJ2-7; CDR3 protein: ASSAGAYEQY
clone size: few; V gene: TRBV5-1; J gene: TRBJ2-3; CDR3 protein: ASSLWGLEDTQY
clone size: -; V gene: TRBV15; J gene: TRBJ2-1; CDR3 protein: ATSRDIDEQF
clone size: -; V gene: TRBV10-3; J gene: TRBJ1-2; CDR3 protein: ASNPGQGIIRDGYT
clone size: -; V gene: TRBV10-3; J gene: TRBJ2-7; CDR3 protein: AINTGFFYEQY
clone size: -; V gene: TRBV28; J gene: TRBJ2-5; CDR3 protein: ASSSSGQETQY
clone size: -; V gene: TRBV28; J gene: TRBJ2-7; CDR3 protein: ASKVAGGTYEQY
clone size: -; V gene: TRBV20-1; J gene: TRBJ1-5; CDR3 protein: SVKPPQPQH
clone size: -; V gene: TRBV5-5; J gene: TRBJ1-1; CDR3 protein: ASTDYSEAF
clone size: few; V gene: TRBV19; J gene: TRBJ2-5; CDR3 protein: ASSILGGETQY
clone size: -; V gene: TRBV10-3; J gene: TRBJ2-3; CDR3 protein: AISEPATFRTSPLRNTDTQY
clone size: -; V gene: TRBV12-5; J gene: TRBJ1-2; CDR3 protein: ASGSWTVYGYT
clone size: -; V gene: TRBV7-2; J gene: TRBJ1-5; CDR3 protein: ASSLVGPGNQPQH
clone size: -; V gene: TRBV18; J gene: TRBJ2-7; CDR3 protein: ASSPGGGSSYEQY
clone size: once; V gene: TRBV7-2; J gene: TRBJ2-2; CDR3 protein: ASSLAQGPGELF
clone size: -; V gene: TRBV11-3; J gene: TRBJ2-3; CDR3 protein: ASSLVRGPSTDTQY
clone size: -; V gene: TRBV28; J gene: TRBJ1-5; CDR3 protein: ASSLGQGSLVQPQH
clone size: -; V gene: TRBV6-1; J gene: TRBJ2-4; CDR3 protein: ASSEALTGVQAKNIQY
clone size: -; V gene: TRBV9; J gene: TRBJ2-3; CDR3 protein: ASSVGPAGGFTDTQY
clone size: -; V gene: TRBV18; J gene: TRBJ1-1; CDR3 protein: ASSPPSNTEAF
clone size: -; V gene: TRBV6-6; J gene: TRBJ1-6; CDR3 protein: ASIPGQGAFNSPLH
clone size: -; V gene: TRBV4-3; J gene: TRBJ2-4; CDR3 protein: ASSRNLQEFVAKNIQY
clone size: -; V gene: TRBV19; J gene: TRBJ2-1; CDR3 protein: ASNSNSYNEQF
clone size: -; V gene: TRBV28; J gene: TRBJ2-5; CDR3 protein: ASRWQETQY
clone size: -; V gene: TRBV6-1; J gene: TRBJ1-2; CDR3 protein: ASSDAGPGAYGYT
clone size: -; V gene: TRBV5-1; J gene: TRBJ1-1; CDR3 protein: ASSPYNSNTEAF
clone size: -; V gene: TRBV5-1; J gene: TRBJ2-1; CDR3 protein: ASSLASYNEQF
clone size: -; V gene: TRBV5-4; J gene: TRBJ2-7; CDR3 protein: ASSSSGTASYEQY
clone size: -; V gene: TRBV19; J gene: TRBJ1-5; CDR3 protein: ASSLSHGGVSNQPQH
clone size: -; V gene: TRBV5-5; J gene: TRBJ2-2; CDR3 protein: ASSSNAGWNTGELF
clone size: -; V gene: TRBV10-3; J gene: TRBJ2-7; CDR3 protein: AISEATNEQY
clone size: -; V gene: TRBV5-4; J gene: TRBJ1-2; CDR3 protein: ASSSDSYGYT
clone size: -; V gene: TRBV7-2; J gene: TRBJ2-1; CDR3 protein: ASSLSLAGNEQF
clone size: once; V gene: TRBV27; J gene: TRBJ1-1; CDR3 protein: ASSKTTYTEAF
clone size: -; V gene: TRBV19; J gene: TRBJ1-2; CDR3 protein: ASSIRDSPNYGYT
clone size: -; V gene: TRBV25-1; J gene: TRBJ2-4; CDR3 protein: ASSGAGGFQNIQY
clone size: -; V gene: TRBV29-1; J gene: TRBJ1-1; CDR3 protein: IIFQGGTEAF